This entry is about one TCR beta chain. Its antigen target is currently unknown. One base away there is no much larger clone; base qualities are not given. TCRbeta CDR3 regions were amplified from genomic DNA by means of the immunoSEQ Assay, a bias-controlled multiplex PCR. On the study's bioinformatics: The number of nucleated cells in each sample was estimated by amplification of reference gene primers within the assay. Sequence reads were collapsed and filtered to measure the absolute abundance of every unique TCRbeta CDR3 rearrangement. For each sample, productive Simpson clonality was calculated as the square root of Simpson's diversity index across productive rearrangements. TCRdb's version of the immuneACCESS table is confined to in-frame rearrangements and falls short of the full clone set. An unresolved V gene accounts for under half of the shortfall where checked; the remainder is of unknown origin. V and J calls and clone size are as listed in that table; D and trimming were resolved from the DNA. Within this sample are 95,000 to 150,000 clones, with approximately 74% of them counted one time only. The ten biggest clones cover 5.5% of the sample.

Taken from the germline V gene (reference sequence), the CDR1 and CDR2 loops are LGHDT and YNNKEL. V drops 0 bases and J drops 7 bases, leaving 13 bases in between. The CDR3 has 15 amino acids, counting the end cysteine and phenylalanine. The kept DNA is CDR3 alone, 45 bases in frame from the first base. Each collaborating institution followed its own protocols to collect whole blood in K2EDTA tubes. For TCRbeta analysis, collaborators shipped samples in one of three forms: frozen whole blood, isolated PBMCs, or DNA extracted from either of those sample types. This entry belongs to a study of blood T cell repertoires in COVID-19 (dated by TCRdb to about 2020). Turning to the overall study: Samples covering the acute and convalescent phases of COVID-19 were provided by collaborators in the United States, Italy and Spain. The material from the prospective study consisted of cDNA or gDNA derived from T cells, B-cell-depleted T cells, or PBMCs. Deeply sampled blood TCRbeta repertoires from subjects exposed to, actively infected with, or recovered from COVID-19 were included in the dataset. The repertoires were released in a freely available public database intended as a resource for research on the immune response to SARS-CoV-2. The samples were drawn from the first 160 participants of the ongoing ImmuneRACE study and from 1,254 subjects provided by 6 global collaborators. The sample metadata nearly always contained a de-identified subject ID, COVID-19 status, age in years and sex. HLA class I and class II types, where available, came from metadata supplied by the sample provider rather than from assay-based typing. Points the paper makes about the study in general: The quantity of clinical and demographic metadata differed by source and by participant and was supplied without curation.

The source material was peripheral blood. This sequence uses TRBV3-1 (or the pseudogene TRBV3-2) and TRBJ1-5; there is no confident call for the D gene. This receptor was obtained from a man in his fifties or sixties with acute or convalescent COVID-19. The CDR3 is CASSQDHVSWQPQHF. The nucleotide sequence reads as follows: TGTGCCAGCAGCCAAGATCACGTGAGTTGGCAGCCCCAGCATTTT.